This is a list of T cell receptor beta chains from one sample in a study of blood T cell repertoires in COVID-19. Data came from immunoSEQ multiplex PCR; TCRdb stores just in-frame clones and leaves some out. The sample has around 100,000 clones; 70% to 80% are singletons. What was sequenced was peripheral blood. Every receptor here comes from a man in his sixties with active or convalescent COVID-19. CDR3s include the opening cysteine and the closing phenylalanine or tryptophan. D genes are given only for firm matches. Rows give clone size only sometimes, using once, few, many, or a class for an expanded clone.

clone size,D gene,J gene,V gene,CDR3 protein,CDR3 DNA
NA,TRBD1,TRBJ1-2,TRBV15,CATSEGTGSYNYGYTF,TGTGCCACCAGCGAGGGGACAGGTTCTTATAACTATGGCTACACCTTC
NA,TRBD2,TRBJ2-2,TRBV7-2,CASKREREAGELFF,TGTGCCAGCAAACGCGAGCGGGAGGCCGGGGAGCTGTTTTTT
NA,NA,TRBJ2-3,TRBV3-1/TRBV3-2,CASSRRQATDTQYF,TGTGCCAGCAGCCGACGACAGGCCACAGATACGCAGTATTTT
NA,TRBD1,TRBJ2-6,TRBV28,CASSRQGSGANVLTF,TGTGCCAGCAGCCGACAGGGCTCTGGGGCCAACGTCCTGACTTTC
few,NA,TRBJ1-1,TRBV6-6,CASSSTGTRNTEAFF,TGTGCCAGCAGTTCAACCGGGACAAGGAACACTGAAGCTTTCTTT
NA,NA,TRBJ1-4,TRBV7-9,CASRETGPNEQLFF,TGTGCCAGCAGGGAAACAGGGCCGAATGAACAACTGTTTTTT
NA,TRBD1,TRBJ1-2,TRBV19,CASSTEGQGLGYTF,TGTGCCAGTAGTACTGAGGGACAGGGCCTTGGCTACACCTTC
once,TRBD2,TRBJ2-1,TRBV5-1,CASSLAPLAGGSLGDEQFF,TGCGCCAGCAGCTTGGCACCACTAGCGGGAGGTTCGTTAGGAGATGAGCAGTTCTTC
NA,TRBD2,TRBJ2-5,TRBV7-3,CASSPGTSGPQYF,TGTGCCAGCAGCCCAGGGACTAGCGGGCCCCAGTACTTC
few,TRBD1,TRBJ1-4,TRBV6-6,CASRTGDEKLFF,TGTGCCAGCAGGACAGGGGATGAAAAACTGTTTTTT
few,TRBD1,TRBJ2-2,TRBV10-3,CAISHGTGTGELFF,TGTGCCATCAGCCACGGGACAGGGACCGGGGAGCTGTTTTTT
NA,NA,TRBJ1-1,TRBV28,CAGTHAGTTEAFF,TGTGCCGGCACCCATGCGGGGACCACTGAAGCTTTCTTT
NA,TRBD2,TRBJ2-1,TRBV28,CASSFPISGRDNEQFF,TGTGCCAGCAGTTTCCCCATTAGCGGGAGGGACAATGAGCAGTTCTTC
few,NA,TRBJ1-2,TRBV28,CASTIGGRVYGYTF,TGTGCCAGCACCATAGGAGGGCGCGTCTATGGCTACACCTTC
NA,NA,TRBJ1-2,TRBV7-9,CASSSRDTNWRGYTF,TGTGCCAGCAGCTCCCGGGACACCAATTGGCGAGGCTACACCTTC